This T cell receptor beta chain was retrieved from a study of T cells after yellow fever vaccination. TCRdb re-called the 5' RACE reads with MiXCR, one entry per CDR3 protein. The table shows a few hundred thousand distinct CDR3 sequences, with around an eighth occurring only once. Trimming cost V 0 bases and J 5 bases, with 9 bases left between them. Germline loops: CDR1 SGHRS, CDR2 YFSETQ. The CDR3 is made up of 14 amino acids. Whole-study findings and limits: A weaker secondary response peaked on day 5, the primary on day 15. Post-booster reappearance was seen for most primary-vaccination clones (just over 95% CD4, 75% to 90% CD8).

Notes on this clonotype: What it recognizes is unknown.

This rearrangement joins TRBV5-1 to TRBJ2-1; unclear D gene. The TCR was taken from a man between 18 and 35 years old who received the YFV17D yellow fever vaccine. The specimen was CD4+ T cells sorted from PBMCs, collected 15 days after the yellow fever booster vaccination. CDR3 sequence (DNA): TGCGCCAGCAGCTTGGTACCCGAGCACAATGAGCAGTTCTTC. The encoded protein is CASSLVPEHNEQFF.